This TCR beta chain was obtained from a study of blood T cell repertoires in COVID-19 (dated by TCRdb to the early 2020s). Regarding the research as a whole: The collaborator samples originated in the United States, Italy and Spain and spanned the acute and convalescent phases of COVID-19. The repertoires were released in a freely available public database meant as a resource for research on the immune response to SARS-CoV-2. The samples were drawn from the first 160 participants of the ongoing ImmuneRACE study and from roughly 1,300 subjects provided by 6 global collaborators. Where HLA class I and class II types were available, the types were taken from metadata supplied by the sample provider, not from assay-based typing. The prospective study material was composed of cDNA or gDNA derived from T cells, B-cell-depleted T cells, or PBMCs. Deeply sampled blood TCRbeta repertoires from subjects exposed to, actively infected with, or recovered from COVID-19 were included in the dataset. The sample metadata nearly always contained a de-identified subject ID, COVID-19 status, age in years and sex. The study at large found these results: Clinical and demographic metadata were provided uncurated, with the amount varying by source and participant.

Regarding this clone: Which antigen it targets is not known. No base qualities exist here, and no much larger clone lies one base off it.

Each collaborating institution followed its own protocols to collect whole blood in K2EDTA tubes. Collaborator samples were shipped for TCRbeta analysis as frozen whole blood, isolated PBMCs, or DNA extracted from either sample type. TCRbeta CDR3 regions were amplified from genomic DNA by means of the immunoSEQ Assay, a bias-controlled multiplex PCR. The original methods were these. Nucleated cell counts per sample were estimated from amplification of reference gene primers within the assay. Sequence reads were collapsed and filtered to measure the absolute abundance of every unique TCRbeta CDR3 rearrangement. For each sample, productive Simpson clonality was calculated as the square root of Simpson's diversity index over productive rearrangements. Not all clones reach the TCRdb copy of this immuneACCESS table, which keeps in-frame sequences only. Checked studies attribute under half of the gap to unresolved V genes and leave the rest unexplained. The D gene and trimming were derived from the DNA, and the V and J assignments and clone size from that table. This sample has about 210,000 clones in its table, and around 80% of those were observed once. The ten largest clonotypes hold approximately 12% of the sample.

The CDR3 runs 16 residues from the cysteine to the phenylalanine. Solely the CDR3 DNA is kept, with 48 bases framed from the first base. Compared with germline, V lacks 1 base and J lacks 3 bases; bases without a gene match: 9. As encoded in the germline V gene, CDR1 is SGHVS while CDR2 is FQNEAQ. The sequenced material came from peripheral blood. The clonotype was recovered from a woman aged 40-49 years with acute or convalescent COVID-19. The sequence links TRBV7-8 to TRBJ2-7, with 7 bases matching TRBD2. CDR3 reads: CASSLGRREIDYEQYF. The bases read TGTGCCAGCAGCTTAGGGAGGCGGGAGATCGACTACGAGCAGTACTTC.